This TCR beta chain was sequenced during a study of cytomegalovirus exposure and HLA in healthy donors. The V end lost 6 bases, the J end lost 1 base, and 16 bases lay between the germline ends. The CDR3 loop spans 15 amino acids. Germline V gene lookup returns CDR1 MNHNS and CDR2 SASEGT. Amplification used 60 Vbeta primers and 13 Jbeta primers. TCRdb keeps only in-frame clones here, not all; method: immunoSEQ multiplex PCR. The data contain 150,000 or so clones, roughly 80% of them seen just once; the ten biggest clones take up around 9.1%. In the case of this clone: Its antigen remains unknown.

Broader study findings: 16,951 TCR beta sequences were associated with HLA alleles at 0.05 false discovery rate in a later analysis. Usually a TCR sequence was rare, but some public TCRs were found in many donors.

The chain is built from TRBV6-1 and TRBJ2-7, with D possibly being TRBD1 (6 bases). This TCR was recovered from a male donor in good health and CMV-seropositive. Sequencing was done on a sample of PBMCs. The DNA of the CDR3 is TGTGCCAGCAGATTGTACAGGGACGGGTCCTACGAGCAGTACTTC. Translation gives CASRLYRDGSYEQYF.